This T cell receptor (beta chain) was recovered during a study of blood T cells in healthy people across ages. Study results and limitations: Naive T cell percentage by flow cytometry tracked strongly with beta diversity.

Note on this clonotype: What it binds is not known.

Sample donors were healthy Caucasian individuals that came from Russia, aged roughly 6 to 100. Then a second PCR, running about 6 to 11 cycles, was carried out with a sample-barcoded 5' primer and a J-beta primer mix. TCRdb re-analysed the 5' RACE reads in MiXCR, keeping a single row per CDR3 protein. The repertoire has around 2 million distinct CDR3 sequences, about two fifths of them found once; the top ten carry roughly 23%. Sequenced material: blood. The sequence derives from a human donor in good health.

The CDR3 reads CASSQLAGGLGLYNEQFF. The CDR3 nucleotides read TGCGCCAGCAGCCAGCTAGCGGGGGGGCTGGGGCTGTACAATGAGCAGTTCTTC. The chain carries TRBV4-3 and TRBJ2-1, with 12 bases lining up with TRBD2. CDR1 and CDR2 from the germline V gene are LGHNA and YSLEER. This CDR3 has 18 residues. The junction had 10 bases not matched to a gene; V was cut back by 3 bases and J by 4 bases.